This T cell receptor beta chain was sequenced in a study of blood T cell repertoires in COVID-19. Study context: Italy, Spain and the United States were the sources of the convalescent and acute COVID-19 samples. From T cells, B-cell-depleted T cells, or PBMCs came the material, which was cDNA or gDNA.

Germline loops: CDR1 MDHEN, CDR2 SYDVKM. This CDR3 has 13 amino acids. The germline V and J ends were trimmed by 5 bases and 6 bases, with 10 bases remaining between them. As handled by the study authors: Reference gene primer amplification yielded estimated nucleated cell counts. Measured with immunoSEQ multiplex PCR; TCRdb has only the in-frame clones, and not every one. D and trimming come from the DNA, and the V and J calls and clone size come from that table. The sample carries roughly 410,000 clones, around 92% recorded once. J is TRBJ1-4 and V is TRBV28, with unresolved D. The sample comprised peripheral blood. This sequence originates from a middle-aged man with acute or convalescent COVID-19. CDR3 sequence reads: CASSTLRDEKLFF. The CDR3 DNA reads TGTGCCAGCAGTACCCTGAGGGATGAAAAACTGTTTTTT.